Reported below is one T cell receptor beta chain. V gave up 6 bases and J gave up 1 base, with 8 bases separating them. This CDR3 has 13 residues. Germline V gene lookup returns CDR1 SGHTA and CDR2 FQGNSA. Only in-frame clones appear in the TCRdb table, and some are missing; sequencing was by immunoSEQ multiplex PCR. The data hold roughly 90,000 clones, with roughly 83% observed a single time. The data originate from a study of blood T cell repertoires in COVID-19. Across the whole study: Samples taken during acute and convalescent COVID-19 were collected in the United States, Italy and Spain. Sample material is recorded as cDNA or gDNA derived from T cells, B-cell-depleted T cells, or PBMCs.

This receptor was obtained from a human donor in a cohort sampled during active COVID-19. The chain recombines TRBV7-2 with TRBJ2-3; D is perhaps TRBD1 (6 bases). The sequenced material came from peripheral blood. CDR3 nucleotides: TGTGCCAGCAGGCCAGGGGGCACAGATACGCAGTATTTT. Translating gives CASRPGGTDTQYF.